These T cell receptor beta chains were read from a single sample in a study of blood T cell repertoires in COVID-19. The table came from immunoSEQ multiplex PCR; TCRdb's copy has only in-frame clones and leaves some out. Of 130,000 or so clones in the sample, over 70% are singletons; the top ten hold approximately 6.3%. The material sequenced was peripheral blood. The origin of the receptors is a man at least 80 years old with active or convalescent COVID-19. Both conserved end residues are part of each CDR3. The D gene is left open where the match is weak. The size entry is marked missing in some rows and otherwise reads once, few, many or a size class.

TRBV5-1	TRBD1	.	TRBJ2-2	CASSLTGQGAGELFF	TGCGCCAGCAGCTTGACGGGACAGGGGGCCGGGGAGCTGTTTTTT
TRBV5-1	TRBD1	.	TRBJ2-1	CASSQGQVYNEQFF	TGCGCCAGCAGCCAAGGACAGGTTTACAATGAGCAGTTCTTC
TRBV28	TRBD1	.	TRBJ1-5	CATRGQALNQPQHF	TGTGCCACCAGGGGGCAGGCCCTCAATCAGCCCCAGCATTTT
TRBV5-4	TRBD2	.	TRBJ2-2	CASSRDYNTGELFF	TGTGCCAGCAGCCGGGACTACAACACCGGGGAGCTGTTTTTT
TRBV21-1	.	.	TRBJ2-4	CANFWELAKNIQYF	TGTGCCAACTTCTGGGAGCTAGCCAAAAACATTCAGTACTTC
TRBV25-1	TRBD1	.	TRBJ2-2	CASSGGQGVYTGELFF	TGTGCCAGCAGTGGTGGACAGGGGGTGTACACCGGGGAGCTGTTTTTT
TRBV7-2	.	.	TRBJ1-1	CASNRGGNTEAFF	TGTGCCAGCAACCGAGGGGGTAACACTGAAGCTTTCTTT
TRBV6-1	.	.	TRBJ2-7	CASSEQDSRSEQYF	TGTGCCAGCAGTGAACAGGACAGCCGGAGCGAGCAGTACTTC
TRBV7-9	.	.	TRBJ2-6	CASSLRGSGANVLTF	TGTGCCAGCAGCTTAAGGGGGTCCGGGGCCAACGTCCTGACTTTC
TRBV24-1	.	.	TRBJ1-5	CATSDSTGTGQPQHF	TGTGCCACCAGTGATTCTACAGGGACGGGACAGCCCCAGCATTTT
TRBV2	.	once	TRBJ1-6	CAGSRGVLNSPLHF	TGTGCCGGTTCCAGGGGCGTTCTTAATTCACCCCTCCACTTT
TRBV29-1	.	.	TRBJ1-3	CSVYRGNTIYF	TGCAGCGTTTACAGGGGAAACACCATATATTTT
TRBV11-2	.	.	TRBJ2-1	CASSLVLHNEQFF	TGTGCCAGCAGCTTAGTTCTACACAATGAGCAGTTCTTC
TRBV7-2	TRBD2	.	TRBJ2-1	CASSSDSGGWNEQFF	TGTGCCAGCAGCTCCGATAGCGGGGGGTGGAATGAGCAGTTCTTC
TRBV19	.	.	TRBJ1-2	CAVSRDGSLYGYTF	TGTGCCGTGAGCCGAGACGGTAGCCTCTATGGCTACACCTTC
TRBV7-8	.	.	TRBJ2-2	CASGDRPGETGELFF	TGTGCCAGCGGCGACAGGCCCGGGGAGACCGGGGAGCTGTTTTTT
TRBV10-3	TRBD1	few	TRBJ1-4	CAISPSGQLNEKLFF	TGTGCCATCAGTCCCTCGGGACAGCTAAATGAAAAACTGTTTTTT
TRBV5-6	.	once	TRBJ1-2	CASSREVNYGYTF	TGTGCCAGCAGCCGAGAGGTTAACTATGGCTACACCTTC
TRBV30	TRBD2	.	TRBJ2-7	CAWSASTSGVAYEQYF	TGTGCCTGGAGTGCCTCCACTAGCGGGGTTGCCTACGAGCAGTACTTC
TRBV2	TRBD1	.	TRBJ1-4	CASKQGFEKLFF	TGTGCCAGTAAACAGGGGTTCGAAAAACTGTTTTTT
TRBV20-1	.	few	TRBJ1-6	CSASTVGDSPLHF	TGCAGTGCTAGTACGGTCGGGGATTCACCCCTCCACTTT
TRBV12-3/TRBV12-4	.	.	TRBJ2-3	CASSLALGVIKYF	TGTGCCAGCAGTTTAGCGCTTGGAGTCATTAAGTATTTT
TRBV3-1/TRBV3-2	.	.	TRBJ2-7	CASSQMRTPNSEQYF	TGTGCCAGCAGCCAAATGCGCACGCCAAACTCCGAGCAGTACTTC
TRBV7-2	TRBD1	few	TRBJ1-1	CASSSLRGLLNTEAFF	TGTGCCAGCAGCTCCTTGAGGGGGCTCCTGAACACTGAAGCTTTCTTT
TRBV19	TRBD1	.	TRBJ1-5	CASSTGQGVAQPQHF	TGTGCCAGTAGTACCGGACAGGGGGTGGCTCAGCCCCAGCATTTT
TRBV7-3	TRBD1	.	TRBJ2-5	CASSLAGGVETQYF	TGTGCCAGCAGCTTAGCAGGGGGCGTGGAGACCCAGTACTTC
TRBV7-2	.	.	TRBJ1-1	CASSSQGLRTEAFF	TGTGCCAGCAGCTCGCAGGGGTTGAGGACTGAAGCTTTCTTT
TRBV29-1	TRBD1	.	TRBJ2-7	CSVAGTGAYEQYF	TGCAGCGTTGCCGGGACAGGGGCCTACGAGCAGTACTTC
TRBV10-3	.	.	TRBJ1-3	CAISESGGSGNTIYF	TGTGCCATCAGTGAGTCAGGAGGCTCTGGAAACACCATATATTTT
TRBV18	TRBD1	.	TRBJ2-2	CASSPGTENTGELFF	TGTGCCAGCTCACCAGGGACAGAAAACACCGGGGAGCTGTTTTTT
TRBV21-1	.	.	TRBJ1-5	CASSNVRGDNQPQHF	TGTGCCAGCAGCAATGTCAGGGGCGACAATCAGCCCCAGCATTTT
TRBV5-1	TRBD1	.	TRBJ2-7	CASSFQGAGEQYF	TGCGCCAGCAGCTTCCAGGGGGCGGGCGAGCAGTACTTC
TRBV12-3/TRBV12-4	.	few	TRBJ2-7	CASRGSYEQYF	TGTGCCAGCCGGGGCTCCTACGAGCAGTACTTC
TRBV7-8	.	few	TRBJ2-3	CASIIGYRVEDTQYF	TGTGCCAGCATTATAGGGTACAGGGTGGAAGATACGCAGTATTTT
TRBV4-3	.	.	TRBJ1-6	CASSPGVPSPLHF	TGCGCCAGCAGCCCAGGGGTTCCTTCACCCCTCCACTTT
TRBV7-9	.	.	TRBJ1-2	CASTLEAGKGGYTF	TGTGCCAGCACCCTTGAGGCGGGGAAGGGCGGCTACACCTTC
TRBV19	.	.	TRBJ2-5	CASSILGAQTQYF	TGTGCCAGTAGTATTTTAGGGGCTCAGACCCAGTACTTC
TRBV3-1/TRBV3-2	.	.	TRBJ2-7	CASSQPSYEQYF	TGTGCCAGCAGCCAACCGTCCTACGAGCAGTACTTC
TRBV9	.	.	TRBJ2-2	CASSTPQGNTGELFF	TGTGCCAGCAGCACCCCGCAGGGAAACACCGGGGAGCTGTTTTTT
TRBV6-5	TRBD1	.	TRBJ2-2	CASSWTGLAGELFF	TGTGCCAGCAGTTGGACAGGGTTGGCCGGGGAGCTGTTTTTT
TRBV10-3	TRBD1	.	TRBJ1-2	CAIIRDREEGGYTF	TGTGCCATCATTAGGGACAGGGAGGAAGGTGGCTACACCTTC
TRBV3-1/TRBV3-2	.	.	TRBJ2-7	CASSQGGQGFYEQYF	TGTGCCAGCAGCCAAGGGGGGCAGGGTTTTTACGAGCAGTACTTC
TRBV28	.	.	TRBJ2-1	CASSFGRTGRLATYNEQFF	TGTGCCAGCAGTTTCGGTAGGACAGGTAGACTAGCGACCTACAATGAGCAGTTCTTC
TRBV5-6	.	once	TRBJ1-1	CASSLAGRQTEAFF	TGTGCCAGCAGCTTGGCAGGTAGGCAGACTGAAGCTTTCTTT
TRBV9	.	.	TRBJ1-3	CASSTRKHSGNTIYF	TGTGCCAGCAGCACCCGAAAGCACTCTGGAAACACCATATATTTT
TRBV27	.	once	TRBJ1-4	CASSLSMGGSSKLFF	TGTGCCAGCAGTTTATCGATGGGGGGAAGCAGCAAACTGTTTTTT
TRBV6-2/TRBV6-3	TRBD1	.	TRBJ2-7	CASSYGQGFDF	TGTGCCAGCAGTTACGGACAGGGATTTGACTTC
TRBV5-1	.	once	TRBJ2-3	CASSLGSVDTDTQYF	TGCGCCAGCAGTTTGGGGTCGGTAGACACAGATACGCAGTATTTT
TRBV28	.	.	TRBJ1-2	CASSKMLSYGYTF	TGTGCCAGCAGTAAAATGCTTAGCTATGGCTACACCTTC
TRBV7-3	TRBD2	.	TRBJ2-1	CASSFLRGGNEQFF	TGTGCCAGCAGCTTCCTTCGGGGGGGCAATGAGCAGTTCTTC